Following are 7 T cell receptor beta chains from one sample sequenced in a study of blood T cell repertoires in COVID-19. Clones were read by immunoSEQ multiplex PCR, and TCRdb kept only the in-frame ones, dropping some. The sample has 55,000 to 75,000 clones, 65% to 90% seen once. The material sequenced was peripheral blood. The source of these receptors is an elderly man with active COVID-19.

This clone was counted only a few times. The chain uses TRBV4-2 and TRBJ2-7; 7 bases line up with TRBD1. Germline trimming cut 3 bases from V and 5 bases from J; bases unmatched to any gene: 10. The CDR3 runs 15 residues. CDR1 and CDR2 from the germline V gene are LGHNA and YNFKEQ. The CDR3 sequence: CASSQETGRFDEQYF. The CDR3 DNA reads as TGTGCCAGCAGCCAGGAGACAGGGCGTTTTGACGAGCAGTACTTC.

This clone was seen a handful of times. The chain has TRBV7-2 and TRBJ2-2; 8 bases are a match to TRBD2. The CDR3 has 15 residues. CDR1 is SGHTA, CDR2 FQGNSA, per germline. The junction had 13 bases not matched to a gene; V was cut back by 4 bases and J by 12 bases. As DNA, the CDR3 is TGTGCCAGCAGCTCTAGGGTAGCGGGGATGTTCAAGCTGTTTTTT. Translation gives CASSSRVAGMFKLFF.

V usage is TRBV5-1 and J usage is TRBJ2-3; D is perhaps TRBD1 (6 bases). The V and J ends lost 3 bases and 2 bases respectively, with 13 bases between them. This CDR3 is built from 15 residues. Germline CDR1 reads SGHRS; CDR2 reads YFSETQ. CDR3 in amino acids: CASSSTGTHTDTQYF. DNA of the CDR3: TGCGCCAGCAGCTCTACAGGGACCCACACAGATACGCAGTATTTT.

In DNA form, the CDR3 reads TGTGCCAGCAGTCCCGGGACAGGGTATGATCAGCCCCAGCATTTT. It yields the protein CASSPGTGYDQPQHF. The chain carries TRBV6-5 and TRBJ1-5; 9 nucleotides line up with TRBD1. CDR1 is MNHEY, CDR2 SVGAGI, per germline. CDR3 length: 15 amino acids. V lost 5 bases and J lost 5; bases outside the gene matches: 7.

Turning to this clone: This CDR3 is also generated by other DNA sequences in the sample. In DNA form, the CDR3 reads TGTGCCAGCAGCGTGGGACAGCAAGAGACCCAGTACTTC. Amino acids: CASSVGQQETQYF. The chain links TRBV9 to TRBJ2-5; the match to TRBD1 covers 7 bases. The CDR3 consists of 13 residues. J was trimmed by 2 bases and V by 2 bases; bases with no gene match: 0. Germline values: CDR1 SGDLS, CDR2 YYNGEE.

The genes are TRBV30 and TRBJ2-1, with TRBD2 identical over 10 bases. CDR3 size: 15 residues. The V gene's germline CDR1 is GTSNPN and CDR2 SVGIG (reference sequence). Trimming removed 1 base from V and 6 bases from J; junction bases left unmatched: 6. The CDR3 reads CAWSEPSGRSNEQFF. CDR3 DNA: TGTGCCTGGAGTGAGCCTAGCGGGAGAAGCAATGAGCAGTTCTTC.

This chain joins TRBV2 and TRBJ1-5; no reliable D call. This CDR3 is built from 17 residues. Germline-derived CDR1 and CDR2 are SNHLY and FYNNEI. Between the trimmed V and J ends, which lost 10 bases and 3 bases, there was a span of 25 bases. CDR3 region: CATMKEALSEYNQPQHF. The CDR3 DNA reads TGTGCCACCATGAAGGAGGCCCTCTCAGAATACAATCAGCCCCAGCATTTT.